One sample yielded the 20 T cell receptor beta chains listed below, sequenced in a study of vaccination and CD4 T cells after COVID-19. Noted treatment: approximately nine-day PBMC culture with coronavirus spike peptide pools or control peptides (ViraFEST assay). Sequencing of the DNA from cultured CD4+ T cells was carried out with the Oncomine TCR Beta short-read assay. TCRdb re-derived calls from the PCR reads in MiXCR, one entry per CDR3 protein. The data show 12,000 or so distinct CDR3 sequences, around 20% seen once. These receptors are not linked to any known antigen. Sequencing used CD4+ T cells from blood, cultured in vitro, obtained before SARS-CoV-2 vaccination. The receptor source for this set is a human donor who received a COVID-19 vaccine.

The chain joins TRBV15 to TRBJ1-2; no clear D. The CDR3 totals 15 residues. V lost 0 bases and J lost 4, with 12 bases in between. Germline assignment: CDR1 LNHNV and CDR2 YYDKDF (reference sequence). The chain's CDR3 is CATSRDSSRTYGYTF. The CDR3 DNA reads as TGTGCCACCAGCAGAGATAGTTCCAGGACCTATGGCTACACCTTC.

This clonotype has a handful of counts. The chain employs TRBV5-4 and TRBJ2-2; no reliable D call. CDR1 and CDR2 (germline): SGHNT, YYREEE (reference sequence). The CDR3 sequence is 14 residues long. The ends were cut back, 4 bases at V and 7 bases at J, with 14 bases in the middle. CDR3 DNA: TGTGCCAGCAGCCCCGAGGACCGGTTCGGGGAGCTGTTTTTT. Amino acids: CASSPEDRFGELFF.

The genes are TRBV29-1 and TRBJ2-5; either TRBD1 or TRBD2 may supply D (5 bases each). This CDR3 spans 12 amino acids. Germline CDR1 and CDR2: SQVTM and ANQGSEA. This CDR3 is CSSTGLQETQYF. The CDR3 nucleotides are TGCAGTTCCACGGGGCTTCAAGAGACCCAGTACTTC.

The gene calls are TRBV20-1 and TRBJ2-1; D is undetermined. This CDR3 comprises 11 residues. Germline-derived CDR1 and CDR2 are DFQATT and SNEGSKA (reference sequence). V dropped 3 bases and J dropped 3 bases, with 3 bases sitting between them. CDR3 loop: CSASYYNEQFF. The CDR3 bases are TGCAGTGCTAGTTACTACAATGAGCAGTTCTTC.

This clonotype was observed a few times. The chain employs TRBV15 and TRBJ2-1; D call uncertain. The CDR3 loop spans 13 amino acids. Trimming stripped 1 base from V and 9 bases from J, with 10 bases between. The V gene's germline CDR1 is LNHNV and CDR2 YYDKDF (reference sequence). CDR3 amino acids: CATSRVGSPEQFF. As DNA, the CDR3 is TGTGCCACCAGCAGAGTCGGATCCCCTGAGCAGTTCTTC.

The DNA for the CDR3 is TGTGCCAGCAGCCTCCCCGGGGCGGAGGGCGGGACGGGTACTGAAGCTTTCTTT. It is translated as CASSLPGAEGGTGTEAFF. The chain couples TRBV4-2 to TRBJ1-1; perhaps TRBD1 as D (5 bases). Per the germline V gene, CDR1 is LGHNA and CDR2 is YNFKEQ. The CDR3 spans 18 residues. V lost 4 bases, J lost 5 bases, and 26 bases lay in between.

This clonotype was detected a few times. The gene calls are TRBV23-1 and TRBJ1-2, with TRBD1 identical over 8 bases. TRBV23-1 falls under the ORF class, with uncertain function. This CDR3 contains 20 residues. V shed 8 bases, J shed 3 bases, and the junction held 26 bases outside the gene matches. CDR3 loop: CASLECGPFERTGIDYGYTF. CDR3 sequence (DNA): TGCGCCAGCCTTGAGTGCGGGCCCTTTGAAAGGACAGGGATAGACTATGGCTACACCTTC.

This clonotype was recorded a few times. The chain has TRBV12-3 or TRBV12-4 and TRBJ1-1; tentative D call: TRBD1 (6 bases). The CDR3 runs to 14 residues. Between the trimmed V and J ends, which lost 6 bases and 1 base, there was a span of 12 bases. The CDR3 reads CASSPGQSNTEAFF. The CDR3, as DNA: TGTGCCAGCAGCCCTGGACAGTCGAACACTGAAGCTTTCTTT.

The V gene is TRBV19, the J gene TRBJ2-1, with 9 positions matching TRBD1. The junction had 16 bases not matched to a gene; V was cut back by 5 bases and J by 8 bases. The CDR3 consists of 17 residues. Germline assignment: CDR1 LNHDA and CDR2 SQIVND (reference sequence). The CDR3 loop reads CASSAHSWTGDWDEQFF. In nucleotides, the CDR3 is TGTGCCAGTAGTGCTCATTCGTGGACAGGGGATTGGGATGAGCAGTTCTTC.

This clonotype was recorded a few times. V and J are TRBV2 and TRBJ2-1; TRBD2 agrees at 9 bases. CDR1 and CDR2 (germline): SNHLY, FYNNEI. V gave up 5 bases and J gave up 7 bases; unmatched junction bases: 9. The CDR3 consists of 15 residues. The CDR3 coding sequence is TGTGCCAGCAGTCGGAATAGCGGGGGACTAAATGAGCAGTTCTTC. Translation gives CASSRNSGGLNEQFF.

V is TRBV5-1 and J is TRBJ1-1; D is unclear. Germline CDR1 reads SGHRS; CDR2 reads YFSETQ. V was cut by 0 bases and J by 1 base, with 7 bases left in between. CDR3 length: 14 amino acids. The CDR3 sequence is CASSLESRNTEAFF. The DNA of the CDR3 is TGCGCCAGCAGCTTGGAGAGTAGGAACACTGAAGCTTTCTTT.

The chain is built from TRBV11-1 and TRBJ2-1; no reliable D call. CDR3 length equals 13 residues. V dropped 3 bases and J dropped 6 bases, with 9 bases sitting between them. CDR1 and CDR2 (germline): SGHAT, FQDESV (reference sequence). CDR3 coding DNA: TGTGCCAGCAGCTTGGCCCTCGGCAATGAGCAGTTCTTC. Its protein is CASSLALGNEQFF.

In its sample, this clonotype was seen a few times. V and J are TRBV29-1 and TRBJ1-2; 8 bases map to TRBD1. V dropped 3 bases and J dropped 4; count of bases not matched to a gene: 7. Per germline, CDR1 SQVTM and CDR2 ANQGSEA. CDR3 size: 14 residues. CDR3 coding DNA: TGCAGCGTTGACCGGACAGGGACCGGCTATGGCTACACCTTC. It is translated as CSVDRTGTGYGYTF.

This rearrangement joins TRBV2 to TRBJ2-5; the D gene is possibly TRBD1 (6 bases). With 5 bases removed from V and 2 bases from J, the gap between germline ends came to 18 bases. This CDR3 has 16 residues. Germline V gives CDR1 SNHLY, CDR2 FYNNEI. In DNA, the CDR3 is TGTGCCAGCAGTTTACAGGGAACACCCAATCAAGAGACCCAGTACTTC. It specifies CASSLQGTPNQETQYF. The variable domain in full, completed from reference TRBV2 and TRBJ2-5, reads EPEVTQTPSHQVTQMGQEVILRCVPISNHLYFYWYRQILGQKVEFLVSFYNNEISEKSEIFDDQFSVERPDGSNFTLKIRSTKLEDSAMYFCASSLQGTPNQETQYFGPGTRLLVL.

V and J are TRBV10-2 and TRBJ2-3, with 8 bases matching TRBD2. Per germline, CDR1 WSHSY and CDR2 SAAADI. Trimming took 4 bases from V and 2 from J; bases not matched to a gene: 2. This CDR3 has 14 residues. The CDR3 loop reads CASSGLAPTDTQYF. The CDR3 nucleotides are TGCGCCAGCAGTGGACTAGCGCCCACAGATACGCAGTATTTT.

By sample fraction, this clonotype is medium-sized. The chain links TRBV7-3 to TRBJ2-1, with 7 bases that match TRBD1. CDR3 length: 16 residues. Trimming removed 4 bases from V and 1 base from J; junction bases left unmatched: 7. Germline V lookup: CDR1 SGHTA, CDR2 FQGTGA. CDR3 amino acids: CASSSLDRVSYNEQFF. For the CDR3, the DNA is TGTGCCAGCAGCTCCCTTGACAGGGTTTCCTACAATGAGCAGTTCTTC.

This clonotype was found a few times. The V call is TRBV6-1, the J call TRBJ2-2; the match to TRBD2 covers 8 bases. Trimming at V came to 6 bases and at J to 0 bases, leaving 6 bases not matched to a gene. The CDR3 runs 16 residues. Germline V gives CDR1 MNHNS, CDR2 SASEGT. CDR3 in amino acids: CASSPTSGANTGELFF. DNA for the CDR3: TGTGCCAGCAGCCCCACTAGCGGAGCGAACACCGGGGAGCTGTTTTTT.

This clonotype is medium-sized (0.01 to 0.1%). This sequence joins TRBV20-1 and TRBJ1-2, with 9 bases fitting TRBD1. J was trimmed by 3 bases and V by 4 bases; bases with no gene match: 6. CDR1 is DFQATT and CDR2 is SNEGSKA in the germline V gene (reference sequence). The CDR3 runs to 14 residues. The DNA of the CDR3 is TGCAGTGCTAAAACAGGGGGCAAGGACTATGGCTACACCTTC. It translates to CSAKTGGKDYGYTF.

The CDR3 nucleotides are TGCAGTGCTAGACGGACCGGGGATTGGGACACCATATATTTT. Protein: CSARRTGDWDTIYF. The chain joins TRBV20-1 to TRBJ1-3; D call uncertain. CDR1 is DFQATT and CDR2 is SNEGSKA in the germline V gene (reference sequence). Trimming stripped 2 bases from V and 8 bases from J, with 16 bases between. The CDR3 contains 14 residues.

V and J are TRBV6-5 and TRBJ1-1; D unclear. The CDR3 totals 15 residues. From germline, CDR1 is MNHEY and CDR2 SVGAGI. V was cut by 0 bases and J by 3 bases, with 11 bases left in between. As DNA, the CDR3 is TGTGCCAGCAGTTACTCAGCAGCTCGGGACACTGAAGCTTTCTTT. Protein product: CASSYSAARDTEAFF.